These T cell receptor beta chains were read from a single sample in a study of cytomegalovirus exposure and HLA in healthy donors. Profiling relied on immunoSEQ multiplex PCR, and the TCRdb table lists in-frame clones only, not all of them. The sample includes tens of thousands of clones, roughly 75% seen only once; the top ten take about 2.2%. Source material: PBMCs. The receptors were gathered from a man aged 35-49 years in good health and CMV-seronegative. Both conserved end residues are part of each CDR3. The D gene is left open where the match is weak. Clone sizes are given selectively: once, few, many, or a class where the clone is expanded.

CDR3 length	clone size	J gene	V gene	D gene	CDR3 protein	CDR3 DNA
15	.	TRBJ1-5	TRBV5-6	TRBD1	CASSSGQGFNQPQHF	TGTGCCAGCAGCTCGGGACAGGGTTTTAATCAGCCCCAGCATTTT
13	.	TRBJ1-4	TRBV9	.	CASSRATNEKLFF	TGTGCCAGCTCGAGAGCAACTAATGAAAAACTGTTTTTT
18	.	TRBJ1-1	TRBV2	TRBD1	CASSVLPDRGPSNTEAFF	TGTGCCAGCAGTGTTCTCCCGGACAGGGGTCCCTCGAACACTGAAGCTTTCTTT
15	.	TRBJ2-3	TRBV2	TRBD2	CAIRTSGGDGDTQYF	TGTGCCATCCGGACTAGCGGGGGGGATGGGGATACGCAGTATTTT
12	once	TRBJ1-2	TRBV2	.	CASRGDWHGYTF	TGTGCCAGCAGGGGGGACTGGCATGGCTACACCTTC
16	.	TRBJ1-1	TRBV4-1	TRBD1	CASSQARQGERPEAFF	TGCGCCAGCAGCCAAGCGCGACAGGGTGAGAGGCCTGAAGCTTTCTTT
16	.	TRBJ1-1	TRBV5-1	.	CASSFGGGGGGTEAFF	TGCGCCAGCAGCTTTGGGGGCGGGGGGGGCGGCACTGAAGCTTTCTTT
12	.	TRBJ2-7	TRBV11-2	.	CASSPHSYEQYF	TGTGCCAGCAGCCCCCACTCCTACGAGCAGTACTTC
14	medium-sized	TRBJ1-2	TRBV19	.	CASSIGTGNYGYTF	TGTGCCAGTAGTATCGGTACAGGGAACTATGGCTACACCTTC
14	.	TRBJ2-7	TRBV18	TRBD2	CASSTGTSGDEQYF	TGTGCCAGCTCAACTGGGACTAGCGGGGACGAGCAGTACTTC
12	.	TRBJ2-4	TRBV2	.	CASRLTRGIQYF	TGTGCCAGCAGGTTGACTAGAGGCATTCAGTACTTC
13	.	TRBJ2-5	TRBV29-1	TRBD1	CSVDRGLWETQYF	TGCAGCGTTGACAGGGGGCTTTGGGAGACCCAGTACTTC
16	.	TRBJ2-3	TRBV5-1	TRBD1	CASSLAAQGGTDTQYF	TGCGCCAGCAGCTTGGCTGCGCAGGGGGGCACAGATACGCAGTATTTT
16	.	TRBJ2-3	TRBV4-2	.	CASSQDGQGEENTQYF	TGTGCCAGCAGCCAAGATGGGCAGGGGGAGGAAAATACGCAGTATTTT
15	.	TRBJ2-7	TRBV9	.	CASSVDTGFAYEQYF	TGTGCCAGCAGCGTAGACACAGGGTTTGCCTACGAGCAGTACTTC
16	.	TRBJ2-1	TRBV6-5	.	CASSYFGGGSYNEQFF	TGTGCCAGCAGTTACTTCGGCGGTGGTTCCTACAATGAGCAGTTCTTC
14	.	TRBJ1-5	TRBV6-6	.	CASSYTGDNQPQHF	TGTGCCAGCAGTTACACCGGGGACAATCAGCCCCAGCATTTT
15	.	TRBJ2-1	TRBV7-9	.	CASSLGTAPSNEQFF	TGTGCCAGCAGCTTAGGGACAGCGCCTTCCAATGAGCAGTTCTTC
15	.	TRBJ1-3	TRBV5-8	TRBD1	CASSPGTGSGNTIYF	TGTGCCAGCAGCCCTGGGACAGGGTCTGGAAACACCATATATTTT
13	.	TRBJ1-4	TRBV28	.	CASSFQGFEKLFF	TGTGCCAGCAGTTTCCAGGGTTTTGAAAAACTGTTTTTT
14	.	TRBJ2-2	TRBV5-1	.	CASSLGWGAGELFF	TGCGCCAGCAGCTTGGGATGGGGCGCCGGGGAGCTGTTTTTT
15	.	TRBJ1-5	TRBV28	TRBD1	CASRLPDRGAQPQHF	TGTGCCAGCAGACTACCCGACAGGGGGGCTCAGCCCCAGCATTTT
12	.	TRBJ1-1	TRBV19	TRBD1	CASIQGAAEAFF	TGTGCCAGTATACAGGGGGCGGCTGAAGCTTTCTTT
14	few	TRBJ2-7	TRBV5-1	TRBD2	CASSLGSGMGEQYF	TGCGCCAGCAGCTTGGGTAGCGGGATGGGCGAGCAGTACTTC
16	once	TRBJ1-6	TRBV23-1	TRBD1	CASSQLGARGNSPLHF	TGCGCCAGCAGTCAATTGGGGGCCAGGGGGAATTCACCCCTCCACTTT
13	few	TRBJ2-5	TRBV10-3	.	CAIGAKTEETQYF	TGTGCCATCGGGGCGAAGACCGAAGAGACCCAGTACTTC
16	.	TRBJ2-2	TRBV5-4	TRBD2	CASSHGGLAGEGELFF	TGTGCCAGCAGCCACGGGGGACTAGCGGGAGAAGGGGAGCTGTTTTTT
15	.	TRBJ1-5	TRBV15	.	CATSRDWGVGQPQHF	TGTGCCACCAGCAGAGATTGGGGGGTTGGTCAGCCCCAGCATTTT
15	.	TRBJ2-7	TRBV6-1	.	CASSEDFGTTYEQYF	TGTGCCAGCAGTGAAGATTTCGGGACAACCTACGAGCAGTACTTC
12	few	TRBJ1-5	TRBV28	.	CASIAGGQPQHF	TGTGCCAGCATAGCGGGAGGACAGCCCCAGCATTTT
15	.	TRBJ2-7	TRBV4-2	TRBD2	CASSQETSGINEQYF	TGTGCCAGCAGCCAGGAGACTAGCGGGATTAACGAGCAGTACTTC
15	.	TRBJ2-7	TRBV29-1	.	CSVKSSGSPGEEQYF	TGCAGCGTCAAATCATCGGGAAGCCCCGGGGAGGAGCAGTACTTC
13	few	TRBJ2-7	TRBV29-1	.	CSVETDPLYEQYF	TGCAGCGTTGAGACAGACCCGCTCTACGAGCAGTACTTC
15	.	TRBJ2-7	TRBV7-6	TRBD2	CASSLGGTNVDEQYF	TGTGCCAGCAGCTTAGGCGGGACTAACGTCGACGAGCAGTACTTC
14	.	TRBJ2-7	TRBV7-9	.	CASGNRGGSYEQYF	TGTGCCAGCGGAAACAGGGGAGGCTCCTACGAGCAGTACTTC
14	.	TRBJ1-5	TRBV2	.	CASSTSAESQPQHF	TGTGCCAGCAGTACATCAGCGGAGAGTCAGCCCCAGCATTTT
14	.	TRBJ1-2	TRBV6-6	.	CASSYGGREVGYTF	TGTGCCAGCAGTTACGGGGGCAGGGAAGTTGGCTACACCTTC
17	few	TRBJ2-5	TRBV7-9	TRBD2	CASSDSSGGAVSATQYF	TGTGCCAGCAGCGACTCTAGCGGGGGGGCCGTCAGTGCGACCCAGTACTTC
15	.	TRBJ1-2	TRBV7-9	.	CASSSYEVRDYGYTF	TGTGCCAGCAGCTCTTATGAGGTGAGGGACTATGGCTACACCTTC
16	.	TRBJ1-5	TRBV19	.	CASSLIPGPGAQPQHF	TGTGCCAGTAGTTTAATCCCCGGGCCAGGGGCTCAGCCCCAGCATTTT